The 5 T cell receptor beta chains presented below share a single source sample, sequenced in a study of patients and donors after allogeneic stem cell transplantation. TCRdb ran MiXCR on the RT-PCR reads and lists one entry per CDR3 protein. The table shows about 400,000 distinct CDR3 sequences, with around 15% occurring only once. Sequenced input: blood, either unsorted or a sorted T cell fraction (not recorded which). The source of these receptors is a human donor who was either an allogeneic HSCT recipient or a stem cell or donor lymphocyte infusion donor (not recorded which). It is not recorded whose cells these are; they may come from a transplant donor.

This clonotype was seen only a few times. The V gene is TRBV18, the J gene TRBJ2-7; D remains unclear. Trimming cost V 5 bases and J 3 bases, with 8 bases left between them. The CDR3 spans 12 residues. Looked up from germline, CDR1 is KGHSH and CDR2 is LQKENI. The CDR3 region is CASSSSLYEQYF. The CDR3 DNA reads TGTGCCAGCTCATCCTCTCTCTACGAGCAGTACTTC. The whole variable domain, filled in from reference TRBV18 and TRBJ2-7, reads NAGVMQNPRHLVRRRGQEARLRCSPMKGHSHVYWYRQLPEEGLKFMVYLQKENIIDESGMPKERFSAEFPKEGPSILRIQQVVRGDSAAYFCASSSSLYEQYFGPGTRLTVT.

This clonotype has a handful of counts. The chain is built from TRBV5-1 and TRBJ1-1, with D perhaps matching TRBD1 (6 bases). The V end lost 0 bases, the J end lost 0 bases, and 18 bases lay between the germline ends. This CDR3 is 18 amino acids long. CDR1 SGHRS and CDR2 YFSETQ come from the germline V gene. Written as DNA, the CDR3 is TGCGCCAGCAGCTTGGTACCAGGGGACTCTTTCTTGAACACTGAAGCTTTCTTT. Translating gives CASSLVPGDSFLNTEAFF.

This chain links TRBV7-9 with TRBJ1-1; D uncertain. Germline V lookup: CDR1 SEHNR, CDR2 FQNEAQ (reference sequence). Trimming removed 4 bases from V and 7 bases from J, with 4 bases in between. The CDR3 has 10 residues. CDR3 DNA sequence: TGTGCCAGCAGCTCAGATGAAGCTTTCTTT. Its translation is CASSSDEAFF.

This clonotype has just a few counts. The chain uses TRBV9 and TRBJ2-3; 7 bases align to TRBD1. Germline V lookup: CDR1 SGDLS, CDR2 YYNGEE. The CDR3 has 17 residues. The V gene end was trimmed by 1 base and the J gene end by 6 bases; junction bases not matched to a gene: 14. Here the CDR3 reads CASSVKGRQGVEDTQYF. CDR3 in DNA: TGTGCCAGCAGCGTAAAAGGTCGGCAGGGGGTAGAGGATACGCAGTATTTT.

The chain is built from TRBV6-1 and TRBJ2-7; TRBD2 might be the D (5 bases). CDR1 MNHNS and CDR2 SASEGT come from the germline V gene. Trimming took off 3 bases at V and 2 bases at J, with 11 bases between the two ends. The CDR3 extends over 14 amino acids. The CDR3 region is CASSDGVNPYEQYF. In DNA, the CDR3 is TGTGCCAGCAGTGACGGGGTTAATCCCTACGAGCAGTACTTC.